This T cell receptor (beta chain) comes out of a study of CD8 T cells in Susac syndrome. Study observations and caveats: Regarding the TCR sequencing and HLA analysis, the study admitted that a relatively small number of individuals were involved.

This clonotype was detected only once. Its antigen is as yet unknown. Unmatched junction bases numbered 5, after V lost 4 bases and J lost 7 bases. CDR3 length: 14 amino acids. Germline lookup yields CDR1 LGHDT and CDR2 YNNKEL (reference sequence). The authors sequenced TCR beta from blood CD8+ and CD4+ T cells. TEMRA cells were enriched by FACS, while CD8+ and CD4+ T cells were obtained through a negative isolation that was performed magnetically. The RNA input was roughly 0.45 to 1 ug, and it was reverse transcribed with random hexamers. Coverage of TCR beta CDR3 amplification by immunoSEQ multiplex PCR extended to 54 Vbeta and 13 Jbeta. TCRdb re-analysed the immunoSEQ multiplex PCR reads in MiXCR, keeping a single row per CDR3 protein. The sample carries about 140,000 distinct CDR3 sequences, roughly 95% recorded once.

The V gene is TRBV3-1, the J gene TRBJ2-7; TRBD1 matches 12 bases. The specimen sequenced was CD4+ T cells from PBMCs. This TCR was recovered from a human donor with multiple sclerosis. CDR3 coding DNA: TGTGCCAGCAGCCCCCGGGACAGGGGGCAAGAGCAGTACTTC. Its protein product is CASSPRDRGQEQYF.